The 21 T cell receptor beta chains below were found in one sample sequenced in a study of T cell clonality in common variable immunodeficiency. Study-wide results and caveats: Reportedly, TCR beta sequences from common variable immunodeficiency showed fewer deletions and N-nucleotide insertions.

The repertoire was sequenced with immunoSEQ multiplex PCR; TCRdb's copy has only in-frame clones and lacks some. The repertoire consists of roughly 29,000 clones, none detected only once. For these TCRs, the target antigens are not known. Material for sequencing was peripheral blood mononuclear cells. The receptors were gathered from a human donor with common variable immunodeficiency.

This clone has at least ten counts. The covered CDR3 bases are TGTGCCAGCAGCTTGGGGGGGACTAGTATATTACACGAG. This translates into CASSLGGTSILHE. The whole CDR3 reads CASSLGGTSILHEQYF. The chain uses TRBV5-4 and TRBJ2-7; 8 positions agree with TRBD2. Read coverage stops 3 residues before the CDR3 terminus; the germline J gene supplies the remainder. Germline V CDR1 and CDR2: SGHNT, YYREEE (reference sequence). V gave up 0 bases and J gave up 5 bases; unmatched junction bases: 10. CDR3 length: 16 amino acids.

This clone was picked up many times. Sequencing ends 3 residues short of the CDR3 end; the germline J gene provides the rest. The gene calls are TRBV18 and TRBJ2-6; a weak D match, TRBD1 (5 bases). Germline loops: CDR1 KGHSH, CDR2 LQKENI. The CDR3 contains 17 residues. Deletions cut 1 base from V and 0 bases from J, with 10 bases between. CDR3 region: CASSPQGPSSGANVLTF. CDR3 DNA, as far as it was read: TGTGCCAGCTCACCACAGGGGCCAAGCTCTGGGGCCAACGTC.

This clone was seen ten or more times. The CDR3 end is not reached by the read, which stops 3 residues before it; the germline J gene fills it in. The J gene is TRBJ1-1, the V gene TRBV20-1; 7 bases are shared with TRBD1. Looked up from germline, CDR1 is DFQATT and CDR2 is SNEGSKA (reference sequence). The CDR3 length is 16 residues. The ends lost 2 bases at V and 2 bases at J; junction bases unmatched: 11. CDR3 residues: CSARIMGGGVNTEAFF. The sequenced CDR3 bases are TGCAGTGCTAGAATAATGGGAGGGGGCGTAAACACTGAA.

This clone was recorded many times. The read stops 3 residues short of the end of the CDR3; the missing end is completed from the germline J gene. The genes are TRBV6-1 and TRBJ1-4, with D possibly matching TRBD1 (5 bases). CDR1 and CDR2 from the germline V gene are MNHNS and SASEGT. V was cut by 2 bases and J by 10 bases, with 17 bases left in between. There are 15 residues in the CDR3. The sequenced CDR3 bases are TGTGCCAGCAGTGAAAATATCAGGGCGTTTGGAAAA. This codes for CASSENIRAFGK. The whole CDR3 sequence is CASSENIRAFGKLFF.

This clone was found many times. The CDR3 end falls 3 residues outside the read, so it is completed with the germline J gene. The chain recombines TRBV20-1 with TRBJ1-5, with D possibly matching TRBD1 (5 bases). The CDR3 runs 14 residues. The V gene lost 6 bases and the J gene lost 0 bases, with 12 bases spanning the gap. Germline V CDR1 and CDR2: DFQATT, SNEGSKA (reference sequence). Incomplete CDR3 DNA: TGCAGTGCCGGCGGCAGGGATAGCAATCAGCCC. Its translation: CSAGGRDSNQP. In full, the CDR3 is CSAGGRDSNQPQHF.

This clone was detected many times. Partial CDR3 DNA: TGTGCCAGCAGTGAACAGACTAGCGAATCCTACGAG. This gives the protein CASSEQTSESYE. The full CDR3 reads CASSEQTSESYEQYF. The chain links TRBV6-1 to TRBJ2-7; 8 bases fit TRBD2. The CDR3 end lies 3 residues beyond the end of the read and is filled in from the germline J gene. CDR1 and CDR2 from the germline V gene are MNHNS and SASEGT. J gave up 1 base and V 2 bases, and 4 bases lay outside the gene matches. The CDR3 length is 15 residues.

This clone was recorded at least ten times. The read ends 3 residues shy of where the CDR3 ends; the end is completed using the germline J gene. The genes are TRBV19 and TRBJ2-5; tentatively, D is TRBD1 or TRBD2 (5 bases each). Trimming removed 2 bases at V and 1 base at J, with 20 bases between. Germline-derived CDR1 and CDR2 are LNHDA and SQIVND (reference sequence). CDR3 length equals 18 residues. CDR3 in amino acids: CASSIRHLSARGQETQYF. The sequenced CDR3 bases are TGTGCCAGTAGTATACGCCACCTTTCGGCGAGGGGCCAAGAGACC. The variable domain in full, completed from reference TRBV19 and TRBJ2-5, reads DGGITQSPKYLFRKEGQNVTLSCEQNLNHDAMYWYRQDPGQGLRLIYYSQIVNDFQKGDIAEGYSVSREKKESFPLTVTSAQKNPTAFYLCASSIRHLSARGQETQYFGPGTRLLVL.

This clone was observed many times. Read coverage stops 3 residues before the CDR3 terminus; the germline J gene supplies the remainder. The V call is TRBV20-1, the J call TRBJ2-1, with 9 positions matching TRBD1. The V gene end was trimmed by 6 bases and the J gene end by 6 bases; junction bases not matched to a gene: 9. Germline CDR1 reads DFQATT; CDR2 reads SNEGSKA (reference sequence). CDR3 length equals 14 residues. The sequenced part of the CDR3 DNA is TGCAGTGCCACAAGGACAGGGGCCCCCAATGAG. Protein product: CSATRTGAPNE. The complete CDR3 reads CSATRTGAPNEQFF.

There are many counts of this clone. The read ends 3 residues shy of where the CDR3 ends; the end is completed using the germline J gene. This sequence joins TRBV2 and TRBJ2-1; 7 positions match TRBD2. There are 14 residues in the CDR3. Germline V gene lookup returns CDR1 SNHLY and CDR2 FYNNEI. The ends lost 8 bases at V and 9 bases at J; junction bases unmatched: 13. Partial CDR3 DNA: TGTGCCAGCGAAAAAAGAACTAGCGTTGCTGAG. Translating it yields CASEKRTSVAE. The entire CDR3 protein is CASEKRTSVAEQFF.

This clone was detected ten times or more. The sequenced fragment ends 3 residues before the CDR3 boundary, so the rest is inferred from the germline J gene. The V call is TRBV20-1, the J call TRBJ2-5; D may correspond to TRBD1 or TRBD2 (6 bases each). The CDR3 has 14 amino acids. Per germline, CDR1 DFQATT and CDR2 SNEGSKA (reference sequence). With 3 bases removed from V and 5 bases from J, the gap between germline ends came to 16 bases. The CDR3 sequence: CSASARTGRETQYF. The CDR3 DNA, read in part, is TGCAGTGCTAGTGCCCGTACAGGGAGGGAGACC.

This clone showed up many times. The read terminates 3 residues before the CDR3 end, so the remaining end is supplied by the germline J gene. The same CDR3 is also encoded by other DNA sequences in this sample. This chain uses TRBV5-1 with TRBJ2-7, with a weak D call TRBD1 (5 bases). The CDR3 is made up of 14 amino acids. V lost 1 base and J 4 bases, leaving 12 bases between the germline ends. Per the germline V gene, CDR1 is SGHRS and CDR2 is YFSETQ. CDR3 in amino acids: CASSLTPAGYEQYF. CDR3 DNA (partial): TGCGCCAGCAGCTTGACCCCGGCAGGGTACGAG.

This clone appeared many times. Read coverage stops 3 residues before the CDR3 terminus; the germline J gene supplies the remainder. The genes are TRBV6-1 and TRBJ1-5, with D maybe TRBD1 (5 bases). Trimming took 3 bases from V and 9 from J, leaving 15 bases between them. CDR1 and CDR2 (germline): MNHNS, SASEGT. This CDR3 has 14 amino acids. The part of the CDR3 DNA that was read is TGTGCCAGCAGTGAGGGGAAGGGAAGGGGGCCC. The encoded protein is CASSEGKGRGP. The whole CDR3 protein reads CASSEGKGRGPQHF.

Many counts were recorded for this clone. CDR3 bases read: TGTGCCAGCAGCCCGAATTCACCC. Its protein product is CASSPNSP. The CDR3 in full is CASSPNSPLHF. The rearrangement joins TRBV7-4 to TRBJ1-6, with D hard to call. The DNA ends 3 residues before the CDR3 does, and the rest of the CDR3 is filled in from the germline J gene. The V end was cut by 5 bases, the J end by 7 bases, with 3 bases between. Germline V gives CDR1 SGHVT, CDR2 SQSDAQ. CDR3 length: 11 amino acids.

The sample holds many counts of this clone. Sequencing ends 3 residues short of the CDR3 end; the germline J gene provides the rest. This sequence joins TRBV18 and TRBJ1-4, with D possibly TRBD1 on 6 matching bases. The V gene's germline CDR1 is KGHSH and CDR2 LQKENI. This CDR3 spans 16 amino acids. Trimming pared 3 bases from V and 8 bases from J, leaving 19 bases between. CDR3 bases read: TGTGCCAGCTCACCCGTACAGGGAGGTGAGAAAGAAAAA. This encodes CASSPVQGGEKEK. The whole CDR3 sequence reads CASSPVQGGEKEKLFF.

This clone was seen more than once but under ten times. The read gets to within 3 residues of the CDR3 end, and the germline J gene fills in the rest. The chain couples TRBV19 to TRBJ1-5; 11 bases match TRBD1. Germline loops: CDR1 LNHDA, CDR2 SQIVND (reference sequence). The CDR3 sequence is 17 residues long. The V gene end was trimmed by 3 bases and the J gene end by 1 base; junction bases not matched to a gene: 5. The CDR3 sequence is CASSMGQGGRSNQPQHF. The sequenced part of the CDR3 DNA is TGTGCCAGTAGTATGGGACAGGGGGGTAGAAGCAATCAGCCC.

This clone occurred many times. The CDR3 end is not reached by the read, which stops 3 residues before it; the germline J gene fills it in. J is TRBJ1-5 and V is TRBV30, with D maybe TRBD1 (5 bases). V gave up 3 bases and J gave up 0 bases, with 9 bases separating them. The CDR3 length is 14 residues. The germline V gene encodes CDR1 GTSNPN and CDR2 SVGIG (reference sequence). The sequenced CDR3 bases are TGTGCCTGGAGCATCCAGGGTAGCAATCAGCCC. Residues: CAWSIQGSNQP. The full CDR3 sequence reads CAWSIQGSNQPQHF.

This clone was seen repeatedly, ten times or more. The read ends 3 residues before the CDR3 terminus; that terminus is restored from the germline J gene. The chain employs TRBV5-1 and TRBJ1-1; a weak D match, TRBD1 (5 bases). This CDR3 has 15 residues. Germline CDR1 and CDR2: SGHRS and YFSETQ. Deletions cut 0 bases from V and 4 bases from J, with 13 bases between. The sequenced CDR3 bases are TGCGCCAGCAGCTTGGATTCGGGGGGGGGCACTGAA. Protein sequence: CASSLDSGGGTE. The whole CDR3 sequence is CASSLDSGGGTEAFF. Complete variable domain (other parts from reference TRBV5-1 and TRBJ1-1): KAGVTQTPRYLIKTRGQQVTLSCSPISGHRSVSWYQQTPGQGLQFLFEYFSETQRNKGNFPGRFSGRQFSNSRSEMNVSTLELGDSALYLCASSLDSGGGTEAFFGQGTRLTVV.

This clone was seen a handful of times. The CDR3 DNA, read in part, is TGTGCCAGCAGCCCATGGGGGCTAGCGGGAGTAGGGGCCGATACG. Translated: CASSPWGLAGVGADT. The whole CDR3 reads CASSPWGLAGVGADTQYF. The chain carries TRBV7-3 and TRBJ2-3; the match to TRBD2 covers 10 bases. The read finishes 3 residues shy of the CDR3 end, and the germline J gene is used to complete it. Germline lookup yields CDR1 SGHTA and CDR2 FQGTGA. There are 18 residues in the CDR3. Trimming at V came to 5 bases and at J to 6 bases, leaving 17 bases not matched to a gene.

This clone was counted ten times or more. The read ends 3 residues early relative to the CDR3; the germline J gene fills the gap. The V and J genes are TRBV20-1 and TRBJ1-5; the match to TRBD1 covers 8 bases. After removal of 6 bases from V and 1 base from J, the junction contained 11 bases not matched to a gene. Germline V gene sequence: CDR1 DFQATT, CDR2 SNEGSKA (reference sequence). The CDR3 loop spans 16 amino acids. Partial CDR3 DNA: TGCAGTGCCTATGGACAGGGCAGAGTGAGCAATCAGCCC. Translation: CSAYGQGRVSNQP. The whole CDR3 protein reads CSAYGQGRVSNQPQHF.

At least ten counts were recorded for this clone. Sequencing ends 3 residues short of the CDR3 end; the germline J gene provides the rest. The genes are TRBV5-1 and TRBJ1-1; no firm D call. This CDR3 is built from 14 residues. Germline loops: CDR1 SGHRS, CDR2 YFSETQ. CDR3 bases read: TGCGCCAGCAGCTTGGAGTCCCAACGCGGGAGA. This translates into CASSLESQRGR. The whole CDR3 protein is CASSLESQRGRAFF.

This clone was seen ten or more times. The CDR3 bases that were read are TGTGCCAGCAGTGATCTTATTAACAGGGCCCACGAG. Translated, it gives CASSDLINRAHE. The whole CDR3 protein is CASSDLINRAHEQYF. V gene TRBV2 combines with J gene TRBJ2-7; weak D call: TRBD1 (6 bases). Coverage ceases 3 residues before the CDR3 finishes, and the germline J gene fills in the end. Trimming pared 3 bases from V and 5 bases from J, leaving 17 bases between. Germline V CDR1 and CDR2: SNHLY, FYNNEI. The CDR3 is made up of 15 amino acids.